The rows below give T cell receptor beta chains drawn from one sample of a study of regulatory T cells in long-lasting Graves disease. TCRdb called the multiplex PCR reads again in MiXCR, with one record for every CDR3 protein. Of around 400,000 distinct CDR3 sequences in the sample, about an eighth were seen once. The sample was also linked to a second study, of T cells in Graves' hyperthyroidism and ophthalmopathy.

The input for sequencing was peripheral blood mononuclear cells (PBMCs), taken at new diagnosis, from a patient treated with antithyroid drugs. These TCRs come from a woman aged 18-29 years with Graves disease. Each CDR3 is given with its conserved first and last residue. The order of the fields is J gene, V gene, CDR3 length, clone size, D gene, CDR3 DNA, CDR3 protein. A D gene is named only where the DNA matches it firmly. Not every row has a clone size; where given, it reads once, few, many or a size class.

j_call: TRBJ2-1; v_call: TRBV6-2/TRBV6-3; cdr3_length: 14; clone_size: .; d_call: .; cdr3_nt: TGTGCCAGCAGTCCTTCGACTGGAGAGGGTGAGCAGTTCTTC; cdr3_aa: CASSPSTGEGEQFF
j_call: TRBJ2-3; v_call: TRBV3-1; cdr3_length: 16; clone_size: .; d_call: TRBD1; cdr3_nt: TGTGCCAGCAGCCAGATACCGGGACAGGGGGCAGATACGCAGTATTTT; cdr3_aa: CASSQIPGQGADTQYF
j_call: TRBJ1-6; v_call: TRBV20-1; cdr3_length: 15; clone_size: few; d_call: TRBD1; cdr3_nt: TGCAGTGCTAGGGATGAGACAGGGGGCAATTCACCCCTCCACTTT; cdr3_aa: CSARDETGGNSPLHF
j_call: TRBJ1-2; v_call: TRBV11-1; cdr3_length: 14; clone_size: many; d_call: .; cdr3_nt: TGTGCCAGCAGCTACCAATCGGGGAGGGATGGCTACACCTTC; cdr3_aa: CASSYQSGRDGYTF
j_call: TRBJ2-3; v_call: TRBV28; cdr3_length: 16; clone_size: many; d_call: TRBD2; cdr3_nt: TGTGCCAGCAGTTTATATACTAGCGGGAGTGCAGATACGCAGTATTTT; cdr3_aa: CASSLYTSGSADTQYF
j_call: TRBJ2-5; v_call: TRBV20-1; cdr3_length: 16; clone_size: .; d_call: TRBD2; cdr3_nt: TGCAGTGCTAGAGGGGTCGGGAGGCAGGGAGGAGAGACCCAGTACTTC; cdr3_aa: CSARGVGRQGGETQYF
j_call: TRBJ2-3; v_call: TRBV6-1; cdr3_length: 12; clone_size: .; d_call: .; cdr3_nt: TGTGCCAGCATCGGACCCGGGAATACGCAGTATTTT; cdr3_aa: CASIGPGNTQYF
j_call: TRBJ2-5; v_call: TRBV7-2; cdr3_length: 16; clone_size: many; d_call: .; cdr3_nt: TGTGCCAGCAGCTTACGGGCGGCTATGTACCAAGAGACCCAGTACTTC; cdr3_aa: CASSLRAAMYQETQYF
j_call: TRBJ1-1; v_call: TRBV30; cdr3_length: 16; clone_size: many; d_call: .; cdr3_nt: TGTGCCTGGAGTGTATTAAAGCCGAGGGGGGACACTGAAGCTTTCTTT; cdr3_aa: CAWSVLKPRGDTEAFF
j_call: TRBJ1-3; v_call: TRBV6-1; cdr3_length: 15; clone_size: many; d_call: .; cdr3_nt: TGTGCCAGCAGCCGGACGAGAGGATATGGAAACACCATATATTTT; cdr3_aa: CASSRTRGYGNTIYF
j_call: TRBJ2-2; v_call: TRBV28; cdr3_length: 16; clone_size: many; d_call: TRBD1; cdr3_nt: TGTGCCAGCAGTTTGGCGGGACAGGGGCTGACCGGGGAGCTGTTTTTT; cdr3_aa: CASSLAGQGLTGELFF
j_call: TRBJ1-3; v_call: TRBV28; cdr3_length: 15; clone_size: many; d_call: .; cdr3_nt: TGTGCCAGCAGCGAGTACAGGGCCTCTGGAAACACCATATATTTT; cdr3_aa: CASSEYRASGNTIYF
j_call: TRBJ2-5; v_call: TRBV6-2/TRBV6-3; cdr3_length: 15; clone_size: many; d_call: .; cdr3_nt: TGTGCCAGCAGTTACCCGCACCACCCGGGGGAGACCCAGTACTTC; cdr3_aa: CASSYPHHPGETQYF
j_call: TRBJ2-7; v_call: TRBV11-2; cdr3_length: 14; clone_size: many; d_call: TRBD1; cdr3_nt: TGTGCCAGCAGCCACCGGGACAGTCCCTACGAGCAGTACTTC; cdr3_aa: CASSHRDSPYEQYF
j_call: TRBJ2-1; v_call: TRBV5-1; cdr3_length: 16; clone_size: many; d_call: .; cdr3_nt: TGCGCCAGCAGCACCTTTTTTCTTGGGGGGATCAATGAGCAGTTCTTC; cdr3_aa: CASSTFFLGGINEQFF